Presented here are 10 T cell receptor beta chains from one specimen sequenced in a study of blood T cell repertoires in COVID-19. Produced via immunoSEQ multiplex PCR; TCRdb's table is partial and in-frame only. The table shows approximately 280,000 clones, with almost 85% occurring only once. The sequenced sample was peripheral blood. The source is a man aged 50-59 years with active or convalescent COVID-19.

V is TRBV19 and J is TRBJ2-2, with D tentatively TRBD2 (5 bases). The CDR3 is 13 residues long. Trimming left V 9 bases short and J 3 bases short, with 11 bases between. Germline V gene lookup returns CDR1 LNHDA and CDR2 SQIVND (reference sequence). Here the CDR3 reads CASLWRDTGELFF. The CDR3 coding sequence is TGTGCCAGCCTCTGGCGGGACACCGGGGAGCTGTTTTTT.

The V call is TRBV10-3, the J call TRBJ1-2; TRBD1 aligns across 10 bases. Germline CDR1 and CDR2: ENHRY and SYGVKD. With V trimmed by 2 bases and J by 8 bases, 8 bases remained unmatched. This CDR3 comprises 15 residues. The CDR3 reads CAISEPGTGARGYTF. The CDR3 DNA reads TGTGCCATCAGTGAGCCCGGGACAGGGGCTCGAGGCTACACCTTC.

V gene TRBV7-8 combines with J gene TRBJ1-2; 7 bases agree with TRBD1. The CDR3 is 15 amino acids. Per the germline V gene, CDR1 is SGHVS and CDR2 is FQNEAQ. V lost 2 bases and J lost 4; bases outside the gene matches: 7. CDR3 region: CASSLYRGPGYGYTF. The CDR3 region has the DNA TGTGCCAGCAGCTTATACAGGGGCCCCGGCTATGGCTACACCTTC.

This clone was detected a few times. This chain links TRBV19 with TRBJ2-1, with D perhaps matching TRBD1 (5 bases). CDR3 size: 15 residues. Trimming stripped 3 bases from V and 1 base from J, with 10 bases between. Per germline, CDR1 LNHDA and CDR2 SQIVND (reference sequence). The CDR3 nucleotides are TGTGCCAGTAGTATTAGGGGTTTTTCCTACAATGAGCAGTTCTTC. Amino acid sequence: CASSIRGFSYNEQFF.

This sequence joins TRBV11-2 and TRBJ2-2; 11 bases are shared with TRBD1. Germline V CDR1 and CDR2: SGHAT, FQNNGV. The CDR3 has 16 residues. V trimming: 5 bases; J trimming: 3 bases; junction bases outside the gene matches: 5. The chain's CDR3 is CASSPRTGGDTGELFF. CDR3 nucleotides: TGTGCCAGCAGCCCCCGGACAGGGGGCGACACCGGGGAGCTGTTTTTT.

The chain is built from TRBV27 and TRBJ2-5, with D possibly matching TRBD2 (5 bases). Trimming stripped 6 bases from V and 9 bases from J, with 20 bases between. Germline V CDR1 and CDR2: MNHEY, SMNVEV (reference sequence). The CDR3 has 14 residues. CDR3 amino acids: CASSYLPGSGAQYF. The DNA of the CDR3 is TGTGCCAGCAGCTACCTCCCAGGCTCCGGGGCCCAGTACTTC.

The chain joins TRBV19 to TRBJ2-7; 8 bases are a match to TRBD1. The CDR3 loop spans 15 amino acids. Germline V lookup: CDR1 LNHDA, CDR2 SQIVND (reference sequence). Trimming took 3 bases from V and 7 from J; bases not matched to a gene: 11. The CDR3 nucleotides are TGTGCCAGTAGTATTACCGGGACAGGTAAGGAGGAGCAGTACTTC. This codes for CASSITGTGKEEQYF. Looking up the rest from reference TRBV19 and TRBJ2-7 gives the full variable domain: DGGITQSPKYLFRKEGQNVTLSCEQNLNHDAMYWYRQDPGQGLRLIYYSQIVNDFQKGDIAEGYSVSREKKESFPLTVTSAQKNPTAFYLCASSITGTGKEEQYFGPGTRLTVT.

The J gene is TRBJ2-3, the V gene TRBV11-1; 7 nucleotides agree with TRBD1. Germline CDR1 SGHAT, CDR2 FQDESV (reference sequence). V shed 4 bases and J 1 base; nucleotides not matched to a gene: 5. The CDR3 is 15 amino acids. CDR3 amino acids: CASSYDRVGTDTQYF. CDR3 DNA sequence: TGTGCCAGCAGCTATGACAGGGTGGGCACAGATACGCAGTATTTT.

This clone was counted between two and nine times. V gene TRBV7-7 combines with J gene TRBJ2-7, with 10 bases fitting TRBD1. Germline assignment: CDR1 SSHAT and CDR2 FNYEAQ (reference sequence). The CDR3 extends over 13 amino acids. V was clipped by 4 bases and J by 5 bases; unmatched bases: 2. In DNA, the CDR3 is TGTGCCAGCAGCTCGGACAGGGGGAACGAGCAGTACTTC. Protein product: CASSSDRGNEQYF. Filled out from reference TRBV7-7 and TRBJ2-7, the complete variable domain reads GAGVSQSPRYKVTKRGQDVTLRCDPISSHATLYWYQQALGQGPEFLTYFNYEAQPDKSGLPSDRFSAERPEGSISTLTIQRTEQRDSAMYRCASSSDRGNEQYFGPGTRLTVT.

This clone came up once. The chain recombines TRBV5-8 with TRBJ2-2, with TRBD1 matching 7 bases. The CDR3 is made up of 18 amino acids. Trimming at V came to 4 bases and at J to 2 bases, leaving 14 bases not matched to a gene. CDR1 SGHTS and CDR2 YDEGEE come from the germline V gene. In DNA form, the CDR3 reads TGTGCCAGCAGCCCTCTACTGACAGGGACCCTTAACACCGGGGAGCTGTTTTTT. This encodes CASSPLLTGTLNTGELFF.